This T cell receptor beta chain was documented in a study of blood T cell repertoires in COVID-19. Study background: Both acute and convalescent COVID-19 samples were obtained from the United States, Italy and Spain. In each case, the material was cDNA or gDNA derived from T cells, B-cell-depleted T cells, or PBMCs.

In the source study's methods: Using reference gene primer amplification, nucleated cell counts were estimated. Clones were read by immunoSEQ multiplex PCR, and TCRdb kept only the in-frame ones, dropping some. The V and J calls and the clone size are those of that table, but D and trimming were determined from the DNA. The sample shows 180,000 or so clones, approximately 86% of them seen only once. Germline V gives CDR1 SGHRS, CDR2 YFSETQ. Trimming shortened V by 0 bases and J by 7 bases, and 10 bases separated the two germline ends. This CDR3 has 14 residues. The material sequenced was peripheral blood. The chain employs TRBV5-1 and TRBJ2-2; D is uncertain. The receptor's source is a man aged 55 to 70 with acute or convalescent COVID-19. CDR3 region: CASSLATTGGELFF. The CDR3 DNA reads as TGCGCCAGCAGCTTGGCTACCACGGGCGGGGAGCTGTTTTTT. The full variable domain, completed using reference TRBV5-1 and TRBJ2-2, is KAGVTQTPRYLIKTRGQQVTLSCSPISGHRSVSWYQQTPGQGLQFLFEYFSETQRNKGNFPGRFSGRQFSNSRSEMNVSTLELGDSALYLCASSLATTGGELFFGEGSRLTVL.